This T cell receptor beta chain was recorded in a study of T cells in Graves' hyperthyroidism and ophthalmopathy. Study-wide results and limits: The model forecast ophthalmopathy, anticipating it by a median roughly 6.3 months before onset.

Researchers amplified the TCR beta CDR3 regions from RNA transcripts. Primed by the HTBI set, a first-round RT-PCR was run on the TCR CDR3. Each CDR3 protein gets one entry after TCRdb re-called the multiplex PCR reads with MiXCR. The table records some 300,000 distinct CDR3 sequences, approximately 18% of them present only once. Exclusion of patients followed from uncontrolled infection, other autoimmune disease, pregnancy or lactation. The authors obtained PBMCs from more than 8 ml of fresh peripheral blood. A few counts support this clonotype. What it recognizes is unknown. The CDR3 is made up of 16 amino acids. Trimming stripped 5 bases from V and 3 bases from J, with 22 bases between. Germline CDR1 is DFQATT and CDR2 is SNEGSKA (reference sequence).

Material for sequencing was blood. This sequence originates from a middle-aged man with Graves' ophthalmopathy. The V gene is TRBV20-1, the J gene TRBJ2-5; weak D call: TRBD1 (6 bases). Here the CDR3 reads CSASGERGQTKETQYF. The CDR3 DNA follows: TGCAGTGCTTCAGGCGAGCGAGGACAGACAAAAGAGACCCAGTACTTC.